Each of the 14 T cell receptor beta chains below was sequenced from the same sample in a study of cytomegalovirus exposure and HLA in healthy donors (dated by TCRdb to the late 2010s). Receptor amplification or capture employed the immunoSEQ multiplex PCR assay. The multiplex PCR relied on a mix of 60 forward primers for TCR Vbeta segments and 13 reverse primers for TCR Jbeta segments. As stored in TCRdb, this immuneACCESS dataset retains in-frame rearrangements with V and J assigned. A fraction of the clones does not appear; measured against another copy, unresolved V genes explain less than half of the discrepancy, and the remainder lacks a known reason. This sample comprises about 160,000 clones, around 75% of them detected only once. The ten largest clones take up under 4% of the sample. The sample taken for sequencing was PBMCs. Source of these receptors: a human donor in good health.

V is TRBV7-2 and J is TRBJ2-2, with D tentatively TRBD1 (6 bases). Trimming removed 4 bases at V and 3 bases at J, with 9 bases between. There are 14 residues in the CDR3. Germline values: CDR1 SGHTA, CDR2 FQGNSA. The DNA for the CDR3 is TGTGCCAGCAGCTGGACAGCGGACACCGGGGAGCTGTTTTTT. Translating it yields CASSWTADTGELFF.

The chain recombines TRBV6-5 with TRBJ1-5; D is ambiguous. The V end was cut by 0 bases, the J end by 2 bases, with 11 bases between. The CDR3 is 16 residues long. Germline V lookup: CDR1 MNHEY, CDR2 SVGAGI. CDR3 residues: CASSYSISGGNQPQHF. The CDR3 DNA reads as TGTGCCAGCAGTTACTCGATCTCCGGAGGCAATCAGCCCCAGCATTTT.

The chain joins TRBV5-1 to TRBJ2-6; possible D gene TRBD1, 6 bases. The CDR3 covers 21 residues. Germline V lookup: CDR1 SGHRS, CDR2 YFSETQ. Deletions cut 1 base from V and 0 bases from J, with 23 bases between. In nucleotides, the CDR3 is TGCGCCAGCAGCTTGAGGGGGTTCGGGGAACAAACGCCCTCTGGGGCCAACGTCCTGACTTTC. Its protein is CASSLRGFGEQTPSGANVLTF.

The chain has TRBV7-3 and TRBJ2-1; D call uncertain. The V gene's germline CDR1 is SGHTA and CDR2 FQGTGA. The CDR3 runs 15 residues. The germline V and J ends were trimmed by 2 bases and 6 bases, with 14 bases remaining between them. The chain's CDR3 is CASSLVSSVGNEQFF. In DNA form, the CDR3 reads TGTGCCAGCAGCTTAGTGTCTAGTGTTGGCAATGAGCAGTTCTTC.

The rearrangement joins TRBV25-1 to TRBJ1-1; D might be TRBD1 (6 bases). CDR1 is MGHDK and CDR2 is SYGVNS in the germline V gene. CDR3 length: 15 residues. Between the trimmed V and J ends, which lost 3 bases and 1 base, there was a span of 12 bases. The CDR3 spells CASSDPGQPNTEAFF. The CDR3 DNA sequence: TGTGCCAGCAGTGACCCTGGACAGCCGAACACTGAAGCTTTCTTT.

The J gene is TRBJ1-4, the V gene TRBV9; maybe TRBD1 (6 bases). This CDR3 has 14 residues. V lost 2 bases and J 5 bases, leaving 10 bases between the germline ends. Germline CDR1 SGDLS, CDR2 YYNGEE. Written as DNA, the CDR3 is TGTGCCAGCAGCGTGGGAGGGGGGAATGAAAAACTGTTTTTT. It specifies CASSVGGGNEKLFF.

The CDR3 reads CASSIHSGSSYNEQFF. DNA of the CDR3: TGTGCCAGTAGTATTCATAGCGGTAGCTCCTACAATGAGCAGTTCTTC. The chain carries TRBV19 and TRBJ2-1; possibly TRBD2 for D (6 bases). Germline V gene data show CDR1 as LNHDA and CDR2 as SQIVND (reference sequence). This CDR3 is built from 16 residues. The V and J ends lost 3 bases and 0 bases respectively, with 12 bases between them.

The rearrangement uses TRBV2 and TRBJ1-5; D uncertain. V lost 5 bases and J lost 5, with 10 bases in between. The CDR3 runs to 13 residues. The germline CDR1 and CDR2 sequences are SNHLY and FYNNEI. CDR3 DNA: TGTGCCAGCAGTCCGTCTCGGGATCAGCCCCAGCATTTT. It encodes CASSPSRDQPQHF.

The rearrangement joins TRBV25-1 to TRBJ2-7; 9 bases map to TRBD1. Germline lookup yields CDR1 MGHDK and CDR2 SYGVNS. Trimming removed 4 bases from V and 5 bases from J; junction bases left unmatched: 9. The CDR3 runs 15 residues. DNA for the CDR3: TGTGCCAGCAGTGGTTGGGACAGGGAAAGAAACGAGCAGTACTTC. It codes for CASSGWDRERNEQYF.

The chain has TRBV7-9 and TRBJ1-3; D gene ambiguous. The CDR3 runs to 18 residues. V gave up 5 bases and J gave up 0 bases, with 20 bases separating them. The germline gives CDR1 SEHNR, CDR2 FQNEAQ (reference sequence). The CDR3 is CASSLTRRLHLSGNTIYF. The CDR3 DNA is TGTGCCAGCAGCCTAACACGGAGACTTCACCTCTCTGGAAACACCATATATTTT.

This clone was seen more than once but under ten times. The chain links TRBV6-1 to TRBJ2-1; possibly TRBD2 for D (6 bases). The CDR3 has 15 amino acids. The V end was cut by 6 bases, the J end by 5 bases, with 17 bases between. CDR1 and CDR2 (germline): MNHNS, SASEGT. CDR3 sequence (DNA): TGTGCCAGCAGCAACGCGGTCGCTAGCGACAATGAGCAGTTCTTC. It is translated as CASSNAVASDNEQFF.

The rearrangement uses TRBV5-6 and TRBJ2-1; possibly TRBD1 for D (5 bases). Germline V gene lookup returns CDR1 SGHDT and CDR2 YYEEEE. The V end was cut by 4 bases, the J end by 7 bases, with 12 bases between. The CDR3 runs 13 residues. The CDR3 here is CASSQYPGNEQFF. The DNA for the CDR3 is TGTGCCAGCAGCCAATACCCAGGGAATGAGCAGTTCTTC.

The chain employs TRBV9 and TRBJ2-3, with D perhaps matching TRBD1 (5 bases). Germline CDR1 and CDR2: SGDLS and YYNGEE. There are 13 residues in the CDR3. V was pared by 3 bases and J by 4 bases, with 9 bases between. CDR3 loop: CASSGIGADTQYF. As DNA, the CDR3 is TGTGCCAGCAGCGGGATAGGGGCAGATACGCAGTATTTT. Full variable domain (missing parts from reference TRBV9 and TRBJ2-3): DSGVTQTPKHLITATGQRVTLRCSPRSGDLSVYWYQQSLDQGLQFLIQYYNGEERAKGNILERFSAQQFPDLHSELNLSSLELGDSALYFCASSGIGADTQYFGPGTRLTVL.

This chain links TRBV10-2 with TRBJ2-5; 7 bases align to TRBD2. This CDR3 contains 14 residues. Germline CDR1 reads WSHSY; CDR2 reads SAAADI. J gave up 5 bases and V 11 bases, and 14 bases lay outside the gene matches. CDR3 coding DNA: TGCGCCTCCCGGGAGGCGGGATTTGAGGAGACCCAGTACTTC. This codes for CASREAGFEETQYF.